The subject of this entry is one T cell receptor (beta chain). Libraries were prepared by immunoSEQ multiplex PCR; TCRdb keeps only in-frame clonotypes and omits some of them. This repertoire shows some 400,000 clones, 95% found once; its top ten account for roughly 0.02%. This sample is part of a study of shared T cell receptors in the human thymus. Trimming took 2 bases from V and 5 from J, leaving 9 bases between them. The CDR3 covers 14 residues. Germline V gives CDR1 MGHDK, CDR2 SYGVNS. The chain couples TRBV25-1 to TRBJ1-4; tentatively, D is TRBD1 (6 bases). The sequenced sample consisted of thymocytes. The sequence was obtained from a human donor. The CDR3 is CASSEEGVNEKLFF. CDR3 sequence (DNA): TGTGCCAGCAGTGAAGAGGGGGTGAATGAAAAACTGTTTTTT. The full variable domain, completed using reference TRBV25-1 and TRBJ1-4, is EADIYQTPRYLVIGTGKKITLECSQTMGHDKMYWYQQDPGMELHLIHYSYGVNSTEKGDLSSESTVSRIRTEHFPLTLESARPSHTSQYLCASSEEGVNEKLFFGSGTQLSVL.